This T cell receptor (beta chain) appears in the sequencing data of a study of blood T cell repertoires in COVID-19. Study overall: PBMCs, B-cell-depleted T cells, or T cells were the source of the cDNA or gDNA that made up the material.

CDR1 is LNHNV, CDR2 YYDKDF, per germline (reference sequence). The CDR3 runs 14 residues. With 7 bases removed from V and 7 bases from J, the gap between germline ends came to 16 bases. Original methodology: Nucleated cell counts were estimated from reference gene primer amplification. Sequencing used immunoSEQ multiplex PCR; TCRdb keeps in-frame clones, though not all of them. That table gives V, J and clone size, and the DNA gave D and trimming. Here the sample spans roughly 300,000 clones, approximately 87% being singletons. This clone was found once. It was during active infection that Seattle patients were enrolled and then longitudinally followed.

The material sequenced was peripheral blood. This sequence joins TRBV15 and TRBJ1-4, with D possibly TRBD1 on 6 matching bases. The clonotype originates from a woman in her thirties with COVID-19, enrolled during active disease. This CDR3 reads CATNYGGQGEKLFF. The CDR3 DNA follows: TGTGCCACCAATTACGGGGGGCAGGGTGAAAAACTGTTTTTT.